The clone carrying this T cell receptor (beta chain) has ten or more counts. The data were obtained in a study of T-cell reconstitution after alpha-beta-depleted transplantation in children. The library targeted TCRbeta and was prepared with unique molecular identifiers. TCRdb analysed the PCR reads with MiXCR anew, one entry per CDR3 protein. Found here are some 340,000 distinct CDR3 sequences, about 9.3% of them singletons; the top ten hold around 2.5%. J was trimmed by 3 bases and V by 4 bases; bases with no gene match: 4. The CDR3 contains 15 residues. Germline V gene data show CDR1 as SGHTA and CDR2 as FQGNSA.

The gene calls are TRBV7-2 and TRBJ2-1, with 9 bases identical to TRBD2. This clonotype was obtained from a human donor who donated a stem cell graft to a child with acute lymphoblastic leukemia. Here the sequenced sample was PBMCs from the stem cell graft donor, taken from the stem cell graft. CDR3: CASSSTSGNYNEQFF. The CDR3 DNA follows: TGTGCCAGCAGCTCGACTAGCGGTAACTACAATGAGCAGTTCTTC.